The 26 T cell receptor beta chains below all came from one sample that was sequenced in a study of shared clonotypes between healthy human individuals (dated by TCRdb to the early 2020s). The library was prepared using the immunoSEQ multiplex PCR assay. The table comes from immuneACCESS by way of TCRdb, which keeps in-frame sequences with V and J called. Part of the clones is missing from these tables; in studies checked, under half for an unresolved V gene and the rest for unknown reasons. Across this sample there are roughly 2.6 million clones, with approximately 90% seen only once. The ten largest clones take up over 0.12% of the sample. Material for sequencing was naive CD4+ T cells sorted from blood. The cell subset or site label corresponds to: CD45RA+ positively selected. The source of these receptors is a young man in good health.

The V gene is TRBV27, the J gene TRBJ1-2; 7 nucleotides align to TRBD1. J lost 7 bases, V lost 3 bases, and 8 bases had no gene match. The length of the CDR3 is 14 residues. In germline, CDR1 is MNHEY, CDR2 SMNVEV (reference sequence). The CDR3 spells CASSLGQGESGYTF. As DNA, the CDR3 is TGTGCCAGCAGTTTGGGGCAGGGGGAGAGTGGCTACACCTTC.

This chain's CDR3 is CASSLEGEGSNQPQHF. CDR3 nucleotides: TGTGCCAGCAGCTTGGAAGGGGAGGGGAGCAATCAGCCCCAGCATTTT. The chain carries TRBV5-6 and TRBJ1-5; D is possibly TRBD1 (5 bases). The CDR3 sequence is 16 residues long. Germline V gene sequence: CDR1 SGHDT, CDR2 YYEEEE. Trimming removed 0 bases from V and 1 base from J, with 11 bases in between.

The chain carries TRBV9 and TRBJ2-1, with 10 bases aligning to TRBD2. J was trimmed by 4 bases and V by 4 bases; bases with no gene match: 5. The CDR3 contains 15 residues. CDR1 and CDR2 from the germline V gene are SGDLS and YYNGEE. For the CDR3, the DNA is TGTGCCAGCAGCACGACTAGCGGGTTATACAATGAGCAGTTCTTC. This codes for CASSTTSGLYNEQFF.

The gene calls are TRBV19 and TRBJ2-2; the D is unclear. Trimming removed 3 bases at V and 6 bases at J, with 8 bases between. The CDR3 sequence is 13 residues long. Germline V CDR1 and CDR2: LNHDA, SQIVND (reference sequence). CDR3 nucleotide sequence: TGTGCCAGTAGTATCGGGCGCCCCGGGGAGCTGTTTTTT. The encoded protein is CASSIGRPGELFF.

The rearrangement links TRBV30 to TRBJ2-1, with TRBD2 as a possible D gene (5 bases). Deletions cut 5 bases from V and 6 bases from J, with 11 bases between. This CDR3 has 12 residues. The germline V gene encodes CDR1 GTSNPN and CDR2 SVGIG (reference sequence). The CDR3 spells CAWALEGNEQFF. CDR3 in DNA: TGTGCCTGGGCCCTTGAGGGCAATGAGCAGTTCTTC.

This clone has only a few counts. This chain joins TRBV5-4 and TRBJ1-2, with D unclear. V lost 0 bases, J lost 6 bases, and 12 bases lay in between. Germline values: CDR1 SGHNT, CDR2 YYREEE (reference sequence). The CDR3 is 14 amino acids. The chain's CDR3 is CASSLDQEIHGYTF. The CDR3 DNA sequence: TGTGCCAGCAGCTTGGACCAGGAGATTCATGGCTACACCTTC.

The chain couples TRBV5-6 to TRBJ2-5; 7 bases align to TRBD2. Germline lookup yields CDR1 SGHDT and CDR2 YYEEEE. The CDR3 spans 17 residues. The ends lost 4 bases at V and 4 bases at J; junction bases unmatched: 16. The CDR3 bases are TGTGCCAGCAGCCGGGGGGTCACAAGGGCTCTGGGAGAGACCCAGTACTTC. It yields the protein CASSRGVTRALGETQYF.

The gene calls are TRBV13 and TRBJ2-1; 7 nucleotides match TRBD2. In germline, CDR1 is PRHDT, CDR2 FYEKMQ (reference sequence). The J segment lost 8 bases and the V segment lost 5 bases, leaving 15 bases of the junction unmatched. The CDR3 covers 16 residues. Written as DNA, the CDR3 is TGTGCCAGCAGCCCCTTAAGAGGGAGGGCCGGGGATGAGCAGTTCTTC. Translation gives CASSPLRGRAGDEQFF.

A remark on this clone: Additional DNA sequences in this sample encode the identical CDR3. The CDR3 nucleotides read TGTGCCAGTAGTATAGGAGGCTCTGGAAACACCATATATTTT. This codes for CASSIGGSGNTIYF. V is TRBV19 and J is TRBJ1-3; no definite D call. Trimming took 1 base from V and 0 from J, leaving 4 bases between them. This CDR3 is 14 amino acids long. Germline CDR1 LNHDA, CDR2 SQIVND (reference sequence). The variable domain in full, with the rest retrieved from reference TRBV19 and TRBJ1-3, is DGGITQSPKYLFRKEGQNVTLSCEQNLNHDAMYWYRQDPGQGLRLIYYSQIVNDFQKGDIAEGYSVSREKKESFPLTVTSAQKNPTAFYLCASSIGGSGNTIYFGEGSWLTVV.

The rearrangement joins TRBV7-2 to TRBJ2-1; 10 positions match TRBD2. The CDR3 runs to 18 residues. Germline CDR1 is SGHTA and CDR2 is FQGNSA. V shed 5 bases, J shed 3 bases, and the junction held 13 bases outside the gene matches. CDR3: CASSPTLIAGGGYNEQFF. CDR3 in DNA: TGTGCCAGCAGCCCGACCCTTATAGCGGGAGGAGGCTACAATGAGCAGTTCTTC.

The chain is built from TRBV5-1 and TRBJ2-1, with 12 bases aligning to TRBD2. The CDR3 spans 19 residues. Germline V CDR1 and CDR2: SGHRS, YFSETQ. V gave up 3 bases and J gave up 1 base; unmatched junction bases: 11. CDR3 residues: CASSYVGLAGSGSYNEQFF. As DNA, the CDR3 is TGCGCCAGCAGCTATGTTGGACTAGCGGGGTCAGGGTCCTACAATGAGCAGTTCTTC.

The rearrangement links TRBV10-3 to TRBJ1-6, with D maybe TRBD1 (5 bases). Germline-derived CDR1 and CDR2 are ENHRY and SYGVKD. Trimming shortened V by 4 bases and J by 10 bases, and 14 bases separated the two germline ends. The CDR3 runs to 14 residues. This CDR3 reads CAISATGGSSPLHF. Here the CDR3 DNA reads TGTGCCATCAGTGCCACCGGGGGGTCCTCACCCCTCCACTTT.

The chain links TRBV7-2 to TRBJ2-7, with 11 bases fitting TRBD2. Per germline, CDR1 SGHTA and CDR2 FQGNSA. V shed 5 bases, J shed 4 bases, and the junction held 7 bases outside the gene matches. The CDR3 runs to 15 residues. The CDR3 coding sequence is TGTGCCAGCAGCAGTAGCGGGGGGGCCTGGTACGAGCAGTACTTC. Translated, it gives CASSSSGGAWYEQYF.

V is TRBV30 and J is TRBJ1-2; D uncertain. The CDR3 length is 13 residues. Germline CDR1 reads GTSNPN; CDR2 reads SVGIG (reference sequence). Between the trimmed V and J ends, which lost 5 bases and 8 bases, there was a span of 18 bases. The CDR3 spells CAWEGTGFGGYTF. For the CDR3, the DNA is TGTGCCTGGGAGGGTACGGGGTTTGGCGGCTACACCTTC.

This sequence joins TRBV6-5 and TRBJ2-3, with 8 bases fitting TRBD2. J lost 7 bases, V lost 2 bases, and 8 bases had no gene match. The germline V gene encodes CDR1 MNHEY and CDR2 SVGAGI. The CDR3 has 15 amino acids. CDR3 in DNA: TGTGCCAGCAGTTACGAGGGCGGGGGGCCAAATACGCAGTATTTT. It codes for CASSYEGGGPNTQYF.

This clone was detected only once. The V and J genes are TRBV11-2 and TRBJ1-1; D unresolved. This CDR3 has 13 amino acids. Germline V lookup: CDR1 SGHAT, CDR2 FQNNGV. V was trimmed by 2 bases and J by 7 bases, leaving 11 bases between them. CDR3 in DNA: TGTGCCAGCAGCTTATGGGAGGGAAGTGAAGCTTTCTTT. Translated, it gives CASSLWEGSEAFF.

For this clone: Other DNA sequences in this specimen translate into the identical CDR3. This sequence joins TRBV28 and TRBJ1-4; tentative D call: TRBD1 (5 bases). With 2 bases removed from V and 5 bases from J, the gap between germline ends came to 6 bases. CDR3 length: 13 amino acids. CDR1 and CDR2 from the germline V gene are MDHEN and SYDVKM. The chain's CDR3 is CASSLGGNEKLFF. Here the CDR3 DNA reads TGTGCCAGCAGTTTAGGGGGGAATGAAAAACTGTTTTTT.

To note about this clone: This same CDR3 is encoded by further DNA sequences in the sample. The V call is TRBV6-5, the J call TRBJ1-6; D call uncertain. Per the germline V gene, CDR1 is MNHEY and CDR2 is SVGAGI. This CDR3 comprises 14 residues. The V gene lost 2 bases and the J gene lost 6 bases, with 8 bases spanning the gap. The CDR3 loop is CASSYGQPNSPLHF. The CDR3 nucleotides read TGTGCCAGCAGTTACGGCCAGCCTAATTCACCCCTCCACTTT.

This clone was recorded only once. The chain has TRBV18 and TRBJ1-2; D is perhaps TRBD1 (6 bases). Germline V gene lookup returns CDR1 KGHSH and CDR2 LQKENI. There are 19 residues in the CDR3. V gave up 0 bases and J gave up 8 bases, with 28 bases separating them. The CDR3 DNA follows: TGTGCCAGCTCACCACCGGGAGCGTTGATAACAGGGCTCTTGAAAGGCTACACCTTC. Residues: CASSPPGALITGLLKGYTF.

On this clone: This CDR3 is also generated by other DNA sequences in the sample. This chain connects TRBV5-1 to TRBJ2-7; D not resolved. The V and J ends lost 4 bases and 2 bases respectively, with 7 bases between them. This CDR3 is 12 amino acids long. The germline V gene has CDR1 SGHRS and CDR2 YFSETQ. The CDR3: CASSLDAYEQYF. The CDR3 DNA follows: TGCGCCAGCAGCCTTGACGCCTACGAGCAGTACTTC.

This clone was detected once. Other nucleotide sequences in the sample specify the same CDR3. The rearrangement joins TRBV9 to TRBJ2-1; D may match TRBD1 or TRBD2 (5 bases each). The CDR3 runs to 15 residues. From germline, CDR1 is SGDLS and CDR2 YYNGEE. V was shortened by 2 bases and J by 0 bases, with 9 bases between the two germline ends. The CDR3 protein is CASSVSGSSYNEQFF. The CDR3 bases are TGTGCCAGCAGCGTTTCAGGGAGCTCCTACAATGAGCAGTTCTTC. The variable domain in full, with the rest retrieved from reference TRBV9 and TRBJ2-1, is DSGVTQTPKHLITATGQRVTLRCSPRSGDLSVYWYQQSLDQGLQFLIQYYNGEERAKGNILERFSAQQFPDLHSELNLSSLELGDSALYFCASSVSGSSYNEQFFGPGTRLTVL.

The chain employs TRBV9 and TRBJ2-7; possible D gene TRBD2, 6 bases. Germline V CDR1 and CDR2: SGDLS, YYNGEE. This CDR3 has 13 amino acids. V was pared by 4 bases and J by 7 bases, with 15 bases between. CDR3 bases: TGTGCCAGCAGCCCCCGGGGGTGGCAAGAGCAGTACTTC. This translates into CASSPRGWQEQYF.

This clone is a singleton in its sample. This chain connects TRBV15 to TRBJ2-7; D may be TRBD1 (6 bases). The CDR3 totals 14 residues. Trimming stripped 9 bases from V and 9 bases from J, with 24 bases between. CDR1 is LNHNV and CDR2 is YYDKDF in the germline V gene (reference sequence). The CDR3 region is CATYRDTRIDAQYF. The CDR3 coding sequence is TGTGCCACTTACCGGGACACAAGGATTGACGCGCAGTACTTC.

The chain joins TRBV18 to TRBJ1-2; D gene ambiguous. This CDR3 spans 16 amino acids. Trimming left V 2 bases short and J 3 bases short, with 16 bases between. CDR1 is KGHSH, CDR2 LQKENI, per germline. The CDR3 DNA is TGTGCCAGCTCACCATTTTCTACCCCCGGGGACTATGGCTACACCTTC. As protein: CASSPFSTPGDYGYTF.

The J gene is TRBJ1-2, the V gene TRBV5-1; no clear D. Germline-derived CDR1 and CDR2 are SGHRS and YFSETQ. V was cut by 4 bases and J by 5 bases, with 12 bases left in between. CDR3 length: 13 amino acids. The DNA of the CDR3 is TGCGCCAGCAGCCCCGGACCCCTATATGGCTACACCTTC. It yields the protein CASSPGPLYGYTF.

This chain links TRBV19 with TRBJ2-1, with D tentatively TRBD1 or TRBD2 (5 bases each). The CDR3 spans 17 residues. V was clipped by 4 bases and J by 6 bases, with 22 bases between them. CDR1 is LNHDA, CDR2 SQIVND, per germline (reference sequence). The CDR3 region is CASSTTGAPVGLNEQFF. The CDR3 DNA reads as TGTGCCAGTAGTACCACCGGGGCCCCAGTAGGTCTCAATGAGCAGTTCTTC.